Sequencing of this T cell receptor (beta chain) was carried out in a study of OX40 agonist ivuxolimab in advanced cancers. Study information: Subjects had a mean age of approximately 60 years, with a range of roughly 23 to 79; about 83% were male.

Trimming cost V 5 bases and J 2 bases, with 18 bases left between them. Germline CDR1 SEHNR, CDR2 FQNEAQ (reference sequence). CDR3 length: 16 residues. This clone was observed a few times. Its antigen is currently unknown. Study-wide results and caveats: The CD4+ and CD8+ T cells in the blood had expanded clonally by week 6 at 0.1 to 3.0 mg/kg. Which antigen the expanded peripheral T cells recognized is unknown. Averaged across samples, CD8+ T cells carried more expanded clones than CD4+ did.

Generated by immunoSEQ multiplex PCR, the TCRdb table keeps only in-frame clones and is missing some. The data contain tens of thousands of clones, approximately 91% of them singletons. The receptor's source is an adult with an advanced solid tumor such as melanoma, head and neck, liver or kidney cancer. V and J are TRBV7-9 and TRBJ1-1, with D possibly matching TRBD1 (6 bases). Material: CD4+ or CD8+ T cells sorted from blood, obtained in a trial of the OX40 agonist ivuxolimab. DNA for the CDR3: TGTGCCAGCAGCCTCCTGGCTGGGACACCAAACACTGAAGCTTTCTTT. Translating it yields CASSLLAGTPNTEAFF.